This T cell receptor (delta chain) was documented in a study of gamma-delta T cells after stem cell transplantation. TCRdb reanalysed the RT-PCR reads with CATT. The table lists 1,500 to 2,000 delta-chain clones, about 6% of them singletons, with 57% in the top ten. Concerning this clone: This sequence is one base from a far larger clone and is likely a read error.

Germline lookup yields CDR1 TSWWSYY and CDR2 QGS. The CDR3 consists of 32 residues. V lost 2 bases and J lost 0; bases outside the gene matches: 53. This TCR was sampled from a human donor. It is not recorded whose cells these are; they may come from a transplant donor. V usage is TRDV1 and J usage is TRDJ1, with 8 nucleotides matching TRDD3. The sequenced sample consisted of gamma-delta T cells. The CDR3 region has the DNA TGTGCTCTTGGGGAAGGGGGGAGCACGGATTTTGTTAAGTTTCTCTGGCCTCCTTCAATTACTGGGGGCCCAAGGTACACCGATAAACTCATCTTT. Protein product: CALGEGGSTDFVKFLWPPSITGGPRYTDKLIF.